This T cell receptor beta chain was found in a study of cytomegalovirus exposure and HLA in healthy donors. Study-wide context: Findings of an earlier analysis included under 140 million unique TCR beta sequences from some 200 million T cells.

Study-level results: As a later analysis showed, a missense DCLRE1C variant was linked to trimming of TCR beta V- and J-genes. The likely origin of a cluster of highly shared sequence variants was a sequencing artifact. Clonal expansion, a later analysis showed, was greater in HLA-associated TCR beta chains than in equally common others.

Primers included in the PCR were 60 Vbeta and 13 Jbeta primers. Some clones are missing from TCRdb's copy, which holds only in-frame ones; the method was immunoSEQ multiplex PCR. The sample gives some 120,000 clones, approximately 9.4% of which show up once; 3% is in the top ten. The CDR3 is 16 amino acids. CDR1 and CDR2 from the germline V gene are SGDLS and YYNGEE. V lost 0 bases, J lost 3 bases, and 5 bases stayed unmatched. On this clone: Its cognate antigen is unknown.

This receptor was taken from a man aged 25-45 years in good health and CMV-seronegative. The sequencing sample was made of PBMCs. This rearrangement joins TRBV9 to TRBJ2-2; 7 bases align to TRBD2. This chain's CDR3 is CASSVGLREYTGELFF. In DNA, the CDR3 is TGTGCCAGCAGCGTAGGGTTGCGGGAGTACACCGGGGAGCTGTTTTTT.